The sequence of this T cell receptor (beta chain) was determined in a study of T cells in Graves' hyperthyroidism and ophthalmopathy. At least ten counts were recorded for this clonotype. The CDR3 extends over 16 amino acids. Germline CDR1 reads MDHEN; CDR2 reads SYDVKM. Deletions cut 5 bases from V and 7 bases from J, with 18 bases between. The CDR3 regions of TCR beta were amplified from RNA transcripts. Carried out on the TCR CDR3, a first-round RT-PCR used the HTBI primer set. TCRdb re-analysed the multiplex PCR reads in MiXCR, keeping a single row per CDR3 protein. This sample has approximately 690,000 distinct CDR3 sequences, with roughly 15% found just once.

The source of this sequence is a woman aged 45 to 65 with Graves' ophthalmopathy. The sequencing input was blood. The chain uses TRBV28 and TRBJ1-6, with D possibly being TRBD1 (5 bases). The chain's CDR3 is CASSGLGQGKNSPLHF. The DNA for the CDR3 is TGTGCCAGCAGTGGCCTTGGCCAGGGCAAGAATTCACCCCTCCACTTT.